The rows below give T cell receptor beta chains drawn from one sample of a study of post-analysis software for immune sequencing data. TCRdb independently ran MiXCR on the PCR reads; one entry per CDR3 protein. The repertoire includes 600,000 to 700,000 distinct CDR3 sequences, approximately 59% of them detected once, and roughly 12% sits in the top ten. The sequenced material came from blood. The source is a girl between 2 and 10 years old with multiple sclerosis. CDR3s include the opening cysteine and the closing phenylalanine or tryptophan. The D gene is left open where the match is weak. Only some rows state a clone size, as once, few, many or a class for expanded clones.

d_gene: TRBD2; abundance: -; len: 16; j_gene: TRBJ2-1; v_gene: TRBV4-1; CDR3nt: TGCGCCAGCAGCCAAGAGGGACTAGCGGGAGTGGCTGAGCAGTTCTTC; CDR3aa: CASSQEGLAGVAEQFF
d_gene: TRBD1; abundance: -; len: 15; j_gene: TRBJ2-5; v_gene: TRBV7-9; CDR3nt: TGTGCCAGCAGCTTTGCCGGGACAGGGGACGAGACCCAGTACTTC; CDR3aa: CASSFAGTGDETQYF
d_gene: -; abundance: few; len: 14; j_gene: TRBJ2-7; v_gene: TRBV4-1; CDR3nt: TGCGCCAGCAGCCAAGATATGATCCCTTACGAGCAGTACTTC; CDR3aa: CASSQDMIPYEQYF
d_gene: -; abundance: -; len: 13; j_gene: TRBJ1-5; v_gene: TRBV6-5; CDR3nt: TGTGCCAGCAGTTACGGGCAACATCAGCCCCAGCATTTT; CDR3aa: CASSYGQHQPQHF
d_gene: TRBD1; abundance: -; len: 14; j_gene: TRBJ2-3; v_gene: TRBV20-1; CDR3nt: TGCAGTGCTAGAGACAAGGGGGCGGAAGATACGCAGTATTTT; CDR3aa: CSARDKGAEDTQYF
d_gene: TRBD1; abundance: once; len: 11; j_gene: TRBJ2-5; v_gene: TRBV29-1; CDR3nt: TGCAGCGTAACAGGGGGCGCGGAGCAGTACTTC; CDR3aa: CSVTGGAEQYF
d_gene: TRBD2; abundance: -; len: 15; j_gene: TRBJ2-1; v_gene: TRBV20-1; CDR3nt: TGCAGTGCGAAATCGGGGGGGACTAACTACAATGAGCAGTTCTTC; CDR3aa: CSAKSGGTNYNEQFF
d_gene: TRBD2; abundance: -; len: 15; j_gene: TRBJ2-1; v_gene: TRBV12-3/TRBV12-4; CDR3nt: TGTGCCAGCAGCCAGACTAGCGGGAGGGTAGTTGAGCAGTTCTTC; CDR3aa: CASSQTSGRVVEQFF
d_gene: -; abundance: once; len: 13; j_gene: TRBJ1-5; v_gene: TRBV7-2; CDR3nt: TGTGCCAGCAGCTTCCGGGAATATCAGCCCCAGCATTTT; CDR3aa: CASSFREYQPQHF
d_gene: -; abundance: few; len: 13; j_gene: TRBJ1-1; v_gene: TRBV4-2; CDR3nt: TGTGCCAGCAGCCCCCAGGGTTACACTGAAGCTTTCTTT; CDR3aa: CASSPQGYTEAFF
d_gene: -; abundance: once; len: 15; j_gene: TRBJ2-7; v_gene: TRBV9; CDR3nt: TGTGCCAGCAGCCTCTTCGGGGACGGAGCCTACGAGCAGTACTTC; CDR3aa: CASSLFGDGAYEQYF
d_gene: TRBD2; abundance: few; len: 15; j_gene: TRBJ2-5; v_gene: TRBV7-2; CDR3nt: TGTGCCAGCAGTCCCCGAGCGGGGGGCTGGATGGCCCAGTACTTC; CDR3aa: CASSPRAGGWMAQYF
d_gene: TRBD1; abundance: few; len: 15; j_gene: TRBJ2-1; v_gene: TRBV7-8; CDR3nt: TGTGCCAGCAGCCCAACACGGACAGGGTGGAATGAGCAGTTCTTC; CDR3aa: CASSPTRTGWNEQFF
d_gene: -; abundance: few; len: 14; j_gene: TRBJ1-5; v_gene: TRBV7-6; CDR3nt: TGTGCCAGCAGCTTGGCTTCGGGGGATCAGCCCCAGCATTTT; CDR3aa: CASSLASGDQPQHF
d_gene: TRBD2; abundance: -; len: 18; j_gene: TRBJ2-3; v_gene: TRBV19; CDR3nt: TGTGCCAGTAGTAAGGGAGGGACGAGTTTCCCTAGCACAGATACGCAGTATTTT; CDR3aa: CASSKGGTSFPSTDTQYF
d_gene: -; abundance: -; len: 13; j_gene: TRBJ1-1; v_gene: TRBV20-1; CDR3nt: TGCAGTGCTAGAGATCTGCCGAACACTGAAGCTTTCTTT; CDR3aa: CSARDLPNTEAFF
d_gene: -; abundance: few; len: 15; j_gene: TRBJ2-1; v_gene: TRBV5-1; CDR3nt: TGCGCCAGCAGCTTGGTAGGGGTGGCCTACAATGAGCAGTTCTTC; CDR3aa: CASSLVGVAYNEQFF
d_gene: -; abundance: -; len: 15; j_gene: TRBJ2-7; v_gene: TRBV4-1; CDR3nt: TGCGCCAGCAGCTCAATAGGAACAGGGAGCGCCGAGCAGTACTTC; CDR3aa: CASSSIGTGSAEQYF
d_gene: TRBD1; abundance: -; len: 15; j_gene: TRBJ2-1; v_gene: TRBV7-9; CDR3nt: TGTGCCAGCAGCTTAAGGGGGACAGGGACCAATGAGCAGTTCTTC; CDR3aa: CASSLRGTGTNEQFF
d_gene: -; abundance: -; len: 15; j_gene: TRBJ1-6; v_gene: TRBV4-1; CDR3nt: TGCGCCAGCAGCCACCCGGGAGGTTGGAATTCACCCCTCCACTTT; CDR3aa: CASSHPGGWNSPLHF
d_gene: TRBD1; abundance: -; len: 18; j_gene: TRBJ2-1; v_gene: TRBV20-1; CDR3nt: TGCAGTGCTAGTCGATGGTTGCAGGGGGTGTCTAACTACAATGAGCAGTTCTTC; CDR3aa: CSASRWLQGVSNYNEQFF
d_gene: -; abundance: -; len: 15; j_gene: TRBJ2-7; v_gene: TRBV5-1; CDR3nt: TGCGCCAGCAGCTTGGCGACGGGGATTCCCTACGAGCAGTACTTC; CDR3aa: CASSLATGIPYEQYF
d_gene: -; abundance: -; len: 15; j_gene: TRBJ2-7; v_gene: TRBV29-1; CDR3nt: TGCAGCGTTGAAGATCAAGCGGAGGACTCCTACGGGCAGTACTTC; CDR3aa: CSVEDQAEDSYGQYF
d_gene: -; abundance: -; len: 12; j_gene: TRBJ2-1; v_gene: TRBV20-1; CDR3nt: TGCAGTGCTAGACTGGGGGCAAATGAGCAGTTCTTC; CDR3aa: CSARLGANEQFF
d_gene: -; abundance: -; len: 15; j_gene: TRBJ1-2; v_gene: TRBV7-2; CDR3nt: TGTGCCAGCAGCCCGGACACGGACGAGGGGTATGGCTACGCCTTC; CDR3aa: CASSPDTDEGYGYAF
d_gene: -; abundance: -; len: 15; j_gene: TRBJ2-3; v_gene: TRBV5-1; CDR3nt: TGCGCCAGCAGCTTAAACCTAGGGGCCCAAGATACGCAGTATTTT; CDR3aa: CASSLNLGAQDTQYF
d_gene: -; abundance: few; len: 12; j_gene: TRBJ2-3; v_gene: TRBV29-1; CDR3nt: TGCAGCGTTGAGTCGGAAGCGGATACGCAGTATTTT; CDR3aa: CSVESEADTQYF
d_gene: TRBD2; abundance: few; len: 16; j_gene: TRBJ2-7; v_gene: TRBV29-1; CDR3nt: TGCAGCGTTGAAGGCCTAGCGGGAGGTAACTCCTACGAGCAGTACTTC; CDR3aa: CSVEGLAGGNSYEQYF
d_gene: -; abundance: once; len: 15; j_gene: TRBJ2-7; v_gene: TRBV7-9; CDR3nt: TGTGCCAGCAGCTCGTATACCGGGTCCTTCTACGAGCAGTACTTC; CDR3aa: CASSSYTGSFYEQYF